This TCR beta chain derives from a study of cytomegalovirus exposure and HLA in healthy donors. Study findings and constraints: Follow-up analysis found HLA locus-dependent TCR association rates, highest for DRB1 and lowest for HLA-C.

This clone came up once. Its antigen is still unknown. V was pared by 8 bases and J by 1 base, with 5 bases of the junction left unmatched. The CDR3 is 14 amino acids. Germline CDR1 reads MNHNS; CDR2 reads SASEGT. PCR primers comprised 60 Vbeta and 13 Jbeta primers. The method was immunoSEQ multiplex PCR; TCRdb's version includes in-frame clones alone and lacks a portion of them. In the table there are under 200,000 clones, approximately 71% of which are singletons. The source material was PBMCs. The rearrangement joins TRBV6-1 to TRBJ1-5; the match to TRBD1 covers 7 bases. The TCR comes from a young woman in good health and CMV-seropositive. CDR3 sequence reads: CASSQGVSNQPQHF. The DNA of the CDR3 is TGTGCCAGCTCCCAGGGGGTAAGCAATCAGCCCCAGCATTTT.